These 4 T cell receptor beta chains came from one sample sequenced in a study of CD8+ T cells in alopecia areata. Extraction of RNA preceded its reverse transcription into cDNA, which served as the sequencing template. Libraries were prepared by immunoSEQ multiplex PCR; TCRdb keeps only in-frame clonotypes and omits some of them. The data hold approximately 90,000 clones, with just over 70% observed a single time. Indicated treatment: oral pan-JAK inhibitor, 5-10 mg twice daily. The sample consisted of CD8+ T cells sorted from blood, taken between weeks 43 and 45, from a patient treated with tofacitinib. The receptors originated from a human donor with alopecia areata.

The chain has TRBV19 and TRBJ2-5, with TRBD1 identical over 8 bases. V lost 1 base to trimming and J lost 4 bases; unmatched junction nucleotides: 5. Germline V lookup: CDR1 LNHDA, CDR2 SQIVND (reference sequence). The CDR3 totals 15 residues. The CDR3 DNA is TGTGCCAGTAGTATAGGTGCCAGGGGGCGAGAGACCCAGTACTTC. It yields the protein CASSIGARGRETQYF.

About this clone: Additional DNA sequences in this sample encode the identical CDR3. This chain links TRBV14 with TRBJ1-1, with D unclear. The CDR3 totals 13 residues. Germline CDR1 SGHDN, CDR2 FVKESK. Trimming removed 1 base from V and 1 base from J, with 4 bases in between. The CDR3 region has the DNA TGTGCCAGCAGCCAAGGCAGGAACACTGAAGCTTTCTTT. This codes for CASSQGRNTEAFF.

V is TRBV5-6 and J is TRBJ1-1; D is ambiguous. Germline CDR1 reads SGHDT; CDR2 reads YYEEEE. V lost 0 bases to trimming and J lost 7 bases, with 7 bases between them. The CDR3 is made up of 12 amino acids. The CDR3 DNA sequence: TGTGCCAGCAGCTTGGTCGGGAATGAAGCTTTCTTT. Amino acids: CASSLVGNEAFF.

The chain uses TRBV4-3 and TRBJ2-7; TRBD1 matches at 11 bases. The CDR3 is made up of 18 amino acids. V lost 4 bases and J lost 3; bases outside the gene matches: 14. Germline CDR1 and CDR2: LGHNA and YSLEER. The CDR3 is CASSLDSRGTGGVYEQYF. In DNA form, the CDR3 reads TGCGCCAGCAGCCTCGATTCCCGCGGGACAGGGGGAGTCTACGAGCAGTACTTC.